The 21 T cell receptor beta chains presented below share a single source sample, sequenced in a study of T cell clonotyping in hematopoietic cell transplantation. Profiled with immunoSEQ multiplex PCR; TCRdb holds only in-frame clones, not every one. The table includes over 8,000 clones, approximately 68% detected once. Sample: peripheral blood mononuclear cells, taken 100 days after allogeneic stem cell transplant. The receptors were gathered from a male patient in his sixties who had an allogeneic stem cell transplant from an unrelated donor, so the T cells may come from the graft donor. Some clones in this sample may be carry-over from other donors' samples.

This clone was observed a handful of times. The chain employs TRBV2 and TRBJ2-1, with D possibly matching TRBD1 (6 bases). The CDR3 is made up of 16 amino acids. Germline CDR1 reads SNHLY; CDR2 reads FYNNEI. Trimming took off 2 bases at V and 3 bases at J, with 14 bases between the two ends. The CDR3 nucleotides read TGTGCCAGCAGTGAAATCAGGGACACTCTCTACAATGAGCAGTTCTTC. Protein sequence: CASSEIRDTLYNEQFF.

CDR3 sequence: CASSSAAYGTGGGETQYF. CDR3 nucleotide sequence: TGTGCCAGCAGCTCAGCTGCTTACGGGACAGGGGGCGGAGAGACCCAGTACTTC. V is TRBV13 and J is TRBJ2-5, with 12 bases aligning to TRBD1. CDR1 and CDR2 (germline): PRHDT, FYEKMQ (reference sequence). This CDR3 contains 18 residues. Germline trimming cut 4 bases from V and 4 bases from J; bases unmatched to any gene: 13.

This clone was seen only once. The chain combines TRBV6-5 with TRBJ2-7; 9 bases align to TRBD1. This CDR3 contains 14 residues. CDR1 and CDR2 from the germline V gene are MNHEY and SVGAGI. The trim removed 4 bases at V and 5 bases at J, leaving 6 bases unmatched. In DNA, the CDR3 is TGTGCCAGCAGTTCCTACAGGGGGCTTAACGAGCAGTACTTC. It yields the protein CASSSYRGLNEQYF.

V gene TRBV29-1 combines with J gene TRBJ1-3; no clear D. Germline CDR1 and CDR2: SQVTM and ANQGSEA. V was trimmed by 6 bases and J by 6 bases, leaving 3 bases between them. The CDR3 is 9 residues long. CDR3 sequence (DNA): TGCAGCGTGGAAAACACCATATATTTT. Translation: CSVENTIYF. Full variable domain (outside the CDR3, taken from reference TRBV29-1 and TRBJ1-3): SAVISQKPSRDICQRGTSLTIQCQVDSQVTMMFWYRQQPGQSLTLIATANQGSEATYESGFVIDKFPISRPNLTFSTLTVSNMSPEDSSIYLCSVENTIYFGEGSWLTVV.

The V call is TRBV30, the J call TRBJ2-7; D could derive from TRBD1 or TRBD2 (7 bases each). The CDR3 spans 19 residues. V was cut by 3 bases and J by 4 bases, with 31 bases left in between. Germline CDR1 is GTSNPN and CDR2 is SVGIG (reference sequence). CDR3 in amino acids: CAWRPYDRVRGRVGYEQYF. The DNA of the CDR3 is TGTGCCTGGAGGCCATACGACAGGGTTAGGGGGAGGGTAGGTTACGAGCAGTACTTC.

This chain uses TRBV5-4 with TRBJ2-1; 7 bases align to TRBD1. The CDR3 has 13 amino acids. V was clipped by 5 bases and J by 8 bases; unmatched bases: 7. Germline V lookup: CDR1 SGHNT, CDR2 YYREEE (reference sequence). The CDR3 loop is CASRQGSGDEQFF. The CDR3 DNA sequence: TGTGCCAGCAGACAGGGGAGTGGAGATGAGCAGTTCTTC.

This chain uses TRBV5-1 with TRBJ2-7; TRBD2 aligns across 8 bases. The CDR3 is 17 residues long. Germline V gene lookup returns CDR1 SGHRS and CDR2 YFSETQ. J was trimmed by 0 bases and V by 0 bases; bases with no gene match: 8. CDR3 DNA: TGCGCCAGCAGCTTGGAAGGGCGGGGGGCCTCCTCCTACGAGCAGTACTTC. Protein product: CASSLEGRGASSYEQYF.

The chain combines TRBV13 with TRBJ1-6; possible D gene TRBD1, 6 bases. CDR1 PRHDT and CDR2 FYEKMQ come from the germline V gene (reference sequence). The length of the CDR3 is 16 residues. The V end was cut by 7 bases, the J end by 2 bases, with 15 bases between. In DNA, the CDR3 is TGTGCCAGCAAACCCCAGGGGACCCCCTATAATTCACCCCTCCACTTT. Translating gives CASKPQGTPYNSPLHF.

CDR3 nucleotide sequence: TGTGCCAGCAGTCCACAGGGGATGGTGGAGACCCAGTACTTC. It codes for CASSPQGMVETQYF. The V gene is TRBV9, the J gene TRBJ2-5, with TRBD1 matching over 7 bases. V dropped 5 bases and J dropped 5; count of bases not matched to a gene: 9. The germline CDR1 and CDR2 sequences are SGDLS and YYNGEE. This CDR3 is 14 amino acids long. The complete variable domain, with remaining parts taken from reference TRBV9 and TRBJ2-5, reads DSGVTQTPKHLITATGQRVTLRCSPRSGDLSVYWYQQSLDQGLQFLIQYYNGEERAKGNILERFSAQQFPDLHSELNLSSLELGDSALYFCASSPQGMVETQYFGPGTRLLVL.

The V call is TRBV14, the J call TRBJ1-5; 7 positions match TRBD1. From germline, CDR1 is SGHDN and CDR2 FVKESK. This CDR3 contains 20 residues. V was clipped by 3 bases and J by 1 base; unmatched bases: 18. DNA for the CDR3: TGTGCCAGCAGCCAGGGAAGCCGGGACAGTAAGATGGGAAGCAATCAGCCCCAGCATTTT. Translation: CASSQGSRDSKMGSNQPQHF.

The rearrangement links TRBV11-2 to TRBJ2-1; 7 nucleotides align to TRBD1. CDR1 is SGHAT and CDR2 is FQNNGV in the germline V gene. CDR3 length: 14 amino acids. V lost 8 bases and J lost 0; bases outside the gene matches: 4. The DNA for the CDR3 is TGTGCCAGCGGGGGACAGATCTCCTACAATGAGCAGTTCTTC. Protein sequence: CASGGQISYNEQFF.

V is TRBV7-6 and J is TRBJ1-1; 7 nucleotides align to TRBD1. The CDR3 totals 15 residues. Per the germline V gene, CDR1 is SGHVS and CDR2 is FNYEAQ. The V and J ends lost 8 bases and 3 bases, in that order; junction bases with no gene match: 12. In nucleotides, the CDR3 is TGTGCCAGCCTACAGGGGCCCGGTGTGGACACTGAAGCTTTCTTT. Protein product: CASLQGPGVDTEAFF.

The genes are TRBV18 and TRBJ1-2, with D perhaps matching TRBD1 (5 bases). Germline-derived CDR1 and CDR2 are KGHSH and LQKENI. The CDR3 sequence is 15 residues long. Between the trimmed V and J ends, which lost 2 bases and 1 base, there was a span of 11 bases. DNA for the CDR3: TGTGCCAGCTCACCAACCGGCGGGGGTAACTATGGCTACACCTTC. Its protein is CASSPTGGGNYGYTF. Variable domain in full (rest from reference TRBV18 and TRBJ1-2): NAGVMQNPRHLVRRRGQEARLRCSPMKGHSHVYWYRQLPEEGLKFMVYLQKENIIDESGMPKERFSAEFPKEGPSILRIQQVVRGDSAAYFCASSPTGGGNYGYTFGSGTRLTVV.

The chain employs TRBV6-1 and TRBJ1-2, with a possible D match to TRBD1 (5 bases). Trimming stripped 6 bases from V and 0 bases from J, with 14 bases between. Germline lookup yields CDR1 MNHNS and CDR2 SASEGT. The length of the CDR3 is 15 residues. CDR3 protein: CASSTQAYSNYGYTF. CDR3 nucleotides: TGTGCCAGCAGCACACAGGCCTACTCTAACTATGGCTACACCTTC.

The chain carries TRBV4-1 and TRBJ1-3; D gene uncertain. V lost 4 bases and J lost 2, with 6 bases in between. The CDR3 totals 13 residues. Looked up from germline, CDR1 is MGHRA and CDR2 is YSYEKL. The CDR3 reads CASSRDTGNTIYF. CDR3 coding DNA: TGCGCCAGCAGCCGAGACACTGGAAACACCATATATTTT.

The rearrangement links TRBV2 to TRBJ1-6, with TRBD1 matching 8 bases. The junction had 8 bases not matched to a gene; V was cut back by 6 bases and J by 7 bases. Germline V gene lookup returns CDR1 SNHLY and CDR2 FYNNEI. This CDR3 is built from 15 residues. CDR3 region: CASRTDRGGNSPLHF. The CDR3 DNA reads TGTGCCAGCAGAACTGACAGGGGAGGCAATTCACCCCTCCACTTT.

The genes are TRBV20-1 and TRBJ2-5; maybe TRBD1 (6 bases). CDR1 is DFQATT, CDR2 SNEGSKA, per germline (reference sequence). The CDR3 is 11 residues long. V lost 3 bases and J lost 5, with 7 bases in between. The CDR3 sequence: CSARGAETQYF. In nucleotides, the CDR3 is TGCAGTGCTAGGGGGGCGGAGACCCAGTACTTC.

J is TRBJ2-7 and V is TRBV4-2, with 7 bases matching TRBD1. This CDR3 is built from 14 residues. J gave up 7 bases and V 6 bases, and 12 bases lay outside the gene matches. Germline V gene sequence: CDR1 LGHNA, CDR2 YNFKEQ. The CDR3 DNA is TGTGCCAGCAGTTACGGGCCAGGGACAGTTGAGCAGTACTTC. Translation: CASSYGPGTVEQYF.

The chain employs TRBV9 and TRBJ2-3; 10 nucleotides align to TRBD2. The CDR3 spans 16 residues. Germline V gene data show CDR1 as SGDLS and CDR2 as YYNGEE. With V trimmed by 4 bases and J by 2 bases, 7 bases remained unmatched. CDR3 in amino acids: CASSIRSGRVTDTQYF. CDR3 DNA sequence: TGTGCCAGCAGCATTAGAAGCGGGAGGGTCACAGATACGCAGTATTTT.

The rearrangement joins TRBV29-1 to TRBJ2-7, with 10 bases matching TRBD2. Germline V lookup: CDR1 SQVTM, CDR2 ANQGSEA. CDR3 length: 17 residues. V lost 2 bases to trimming and J lost 7 bases; unmatched junction nucleotides: 17. CDR3 sequence: CSVEPATSGRRAPEQYF. The CDR3 DNA reads TGCAGCGTTGAACCCGCGACTAGCGGGCGGAGGGCCCCGGAGCAGTACTTC.

The J gene is TRBJ2-7, the V gene TRBV25-1, with D possibly being TRBD1 (5 bases). The CDR3 loop spans 16 amino acids. CDR1 is MGHDK and CDR2 is SYGVNS in the germline V gene. Trimming stripped 3 bases from V and 5 bases from J, with 20 bases between. Written as DNA, the CDR3 is TGTGCCAGCAGTGATCTCTCAGCAGGGCTTGAGCACGAGCAGTACTTC. Translation: CASSDLSAGLEHEQYF.